The rows below give T cell receptor beta chains drawn from one sample of a study of OX40 agonist ivuxolimab in advanced cancers. Assay used: immunoSEQ multiplex PCR; TCRdb lists only in-frame clones, some missing. The sample consists of 70,000 to 85,000 clones, roughly 87% of them appearing once. The sample consisted of CD4+ or CD8+ T cells sorted from blood, taken in a trial of the OX40 agonist ivuxolimab. The receptors shown here come from an adult with an advanced solid tumor such as melanoma, head and neck, liver or kidney cancer. Each CDR3 is given with its conserved first and last residue. A D gene is named only where the DNA matches it firmly. Clone size appears in some rows only: once, few, many, or a class for an expanded clone.

V gene: TRBV7-8; clone size: -; J gene: TRBJ1-5; D gene: TRBD1; CDR3 protein: CASSPSPGQGNQPQHF; CDR3 DNA: TGTGCCAGCAGCCCGAGCCCGGGACAGGGGAATCAGCCCCAGCATTTT
V gene: TRBV18; clone size: -; J gene: TRBJ2-6; D gene: TRBD2; CDR3 protein: CASSPTSPAGGPSGANVLTF; CDR3 DNA: TGTGCCAGCTCACCAACATCCCCCGCGGGGGGACCGTCTGGGGCCAACGTCCTGACTTTC
V gene: TRBV5-4; clone size: few; J gene: TRBJ1-2; D gene: TRBD1; CDR3 protein: CASSLNRGYGYTF; CDR3 DNA: TGTGCCAGCAGCTTAAACAGGGGTTATGGCTACACCTTC
V gene: TRBV7-9; clone size: -; J gene: TRBJ2-1; D gene: -; CDR3 protein: CASSLSPYSGTLNEQFF; CDR3 DNA: TGTGCCAGCAGCCTCTCCCCTTATTCGGGAACCTTAAATGAGCAGTTCTTC
V gene: TRBV9; clone size: -; J gene: TRBJ2-3; D gene: -; CDR3 protein: CASSVAEDTQYF; CDR3 DNA: TGTGCCAGCAGCGTAGCTGAAGATACGCAGTATTTT
V gene: TRBV10-3; clone size: -; J gene: TRBJ1-5; D gene: -; CDR3 protein: CAISENRNQPQHF; CDR3 DNA: TGTGCCATCAGTGAGAACAGGAATCAGCCCCAGCATTTT
V gene: TRBV7-2; clone size: once; J gene: TRBJ1-6; D gene: -; CDR3 protein: CASSPTGNSPLHF; CDR3 DNA: TGTGCCAGCAGCCCGACGGGCAATTCACCCCTCCACTTT
V gene: TRBV4-1; clone size: -; J gene: TRBJ2-1; D gene: TRBD2; CDR3 protein: CASSHPGLAGEGYEQFF; CDR3 DNA: TGCGCCAGCAGCCATCCCGGACTAGCGGGGGAAGGTTATGAGCAGTTCTTC
V gene: TRBV2; clone size: -; J gene: TRBJ2-5; D gene: TRBD2; CDR3 protein: CASSARRGGGETQYF; CDR3 DNA: TGTGCCAGCAGTGCACGCCGGGGGGGAGGAGAGACCCAGTACTTC
V gene: TRBV5-1; clone size: -; J gene: TRBJ2-5; D gene: -; CDR3 protein: CASSLGNTGVGTQYF; CDR3 DNA: TGCGCCAGCAGCTTAGGGAACACGGGGGTCGGGACCCAGTACTTC
V gene: TRBV9; clone size: -; J gene: TRBJ1-4; D gene: TRBD1; CDR3 protein: CASSPVGGTGAYEKLFF; CDR3 DNA: TGTGCCAGCAGCCCAGTTGGAGGGACAGGGGCTTATGAAAAACTGTTTTTT
V gene: TRBV7-8; clone size: few; J gene: TRBJ2-6; D gene: -; CDR3 protein: CASSLRGTGANVLTF; CDR3 DNA: TGTGCCAGCAGCTTACGTGGAACTGGGGCCAACGTCCTGACTTTC
V gene: TRBV5-1; clone size: few; J gene: TRBJ1-2; D gene: -; CDR3 protein: CASSPGRGYTF; CDR3 DNA: TGCGCCAGCAGCCCGGGTCGAGGCTACACCTTC
V gene: TRBV7-3; clone size: -; J gene: TRBJ1-2; D gene: TRBD1; CDR3 protein: CASSPGQGRSYTF; CDR3 DNA: TGTGCCAGCAGCCCTGGACAGGGTAGAAGCTACACCTTC
V gene: TRBV9; clone size: -; J gene: TRBJ2-3; D gene: -; CDR3 protein: CASSVGLTTSTDTQYF; CDR3 DNA: TGTGCCAGCAGCGTAGGTCTAACCACTAGCACAGATACGCAGTATTTT
V gene: TRBV18; clone size: -; J gene: TRBJ1-2; D gene: TRBD1; CDR3 protein: CASSPTLRDSALYGYTF; CDR3 DNA: TGTGCCAGCTCACCCACTCTTCGGGACAGTGCGCTCTATGGCTACACCTTC
V gene: TRBV4-1; clone size: -; J gene: TRBJ2-7; D gene: TRBD1; CDR3 protein: CASSQRDRGEQYF; CDR3 DNA: TGCGCCAGCAGCCAACGCGACAGGGGGGAACAGTACTTC
V gene: TRBV5-1; clone size: -; J gene: TRBJ2-7; D gene: -; CDR3 protein: CASSLDLTGYYEQYF; CDR3 DNA: TGCGCCAGCAGCTTGGATCTAACAGGGTATTACGAGCAGTACTTC
V gene: TRBV30; clone size: -; J gene: TRBJ1-2; D gene: TRBD1; CDR3 protein: CACALGGGGYTF; CDR3 DNA: TGTGCCTGCGCTTTAGGGGGCGGTGGCTACACCTTC
V gene: TRBV30; clone size: -; J gene: TRBJ2-7; D gene: -; CDR3 protein: CAWSVGSYEQYF; CDR3 DNA: TGTGCCTGGAGTGTCGGCAGCTACGAGCAGTACTTC
V gene: TRBV30; clone size: -; J gene: TRBJ2-5; D gene: -; CDR3 protein: CACQGGETQYF; CDR3 DNA: TGTGCCTGCCAGGGGGGAGAGACCCAGTACTTC
V gene: TRBV30; clone size: -; J gene: TRBJ1-5; D gene: -; CDR3 protein: CAWGRDSYSNQPQHF; CDR3 DNA: TGTGCCTGGGGCCGCGACAGTTATAGCAATCAGCCCCAGCATTTT
V gene: TRBV30; clone size: -; J gene: TRBJ2-1; D gene: -; CDR3 protein: CAWSVEGSYEQFF; CDR3 DNA: TGTGCCTGGAGTGTAGAAGGGAGCTATGAGCAGTTCTTC
V gene: TRBV19; clone size: few; J gene: TRBJ2-6; D gene: TRBD1; CDR3 protein: CASRTTGGSGANVLTF; CDR3 DNA: TGTGCCAGTAGGACGACAGGGGGTAGTGGGGCCAACGTCCTGACTTTC
V gene: TRBV29-1; clone size: -; J gene: TRBJ1-2; D gene: -; CDR3 protein: CSGGQGLNYGYTF; CDR3 DNA: TGCAGCGGGGGGCAGGGTCTGAACTATGGCTACACCTTC
V gene: TRBV28; clone size: -; J gene: TRBJ1-1; D gene: -; CDR3 protein: CASSLSSGNTEAFF; CDR3 DNA: TGTGCCAGCAGTTTGAGTTCAGGGAACACTGAAGCTTTCTTT
V gene: TRBV11-2; clone size: -; J gene: TRBJ2-7; D gene: -; CDR3 protein: CASSLPGTPYEQYF; CDR3 DNA: TGTGCCAGCAGCCTACCCGGGACACCCTACGAGCAGTACTTC
V gene: TRBV18; clone size: few; J gene: TRBJ1-4; D gene: -; CDR3 protein: CASSPPEGGTNEKLFF; CDR3 DNA: TGTGCCAGCTCACCACCGGAGGGGGGTACTAATGAAAAACTGTTTTTT
V gene: TRBV27; clone size: -; J gene: TRBJ2-1; D gene: TRBD2; CDR3 protein: CASSLRNGGGNEQFF; CDR3 DNA: TGTGCCAGCAGTTTACGAAATGGGGGGGGGAATGAGCAGTTCTTC
V gene: TRBV5-1; clone size: once; J gene: TRBJ1-1; D gene: -; CDR3 protein: CASSLEGDEAFF; CDR3 DNA: TGCGCCAGCAGCTTGGAGGGAGATGAAGCTTTCTTT
V gene: TRBV5-1; clone size: -; J gene: TRBJ1-1; D gene: -; CDR3 protein: CASSLGGEKVGNTEAFF; CDR3 DNA: TGCGCCAGCAGCTTGGGCGGGGAGAAAGTTGGGAACACTGAAGCTTTCTTT
V gene: TRBV11-2; clone size: once; J gene: TRBJ1-1; D gene: -; CDR3 protein: CASSSGHNTEAFF; CDR3 DNA: TGTGCCAGCAGCTCGGGACATAACACTGAAGCTTTCTTT
V gene: TRBV5-5; clone size: -; J gene: TRBJ1-5; D gene: TRBD1; CDR3 protein: CASSFAGGNSNQPQHF; CDR3 DNA: TGTGCCAGCAGCTTTGCAGGGGGGAATAGCAATCAGCCCCAGCATTTT
V gene: TRBV7-9; clone size: -; J gene: TRBJ2-2; D gene: -; CDR3 protein: CASSFRRNTGELFF; CDR3 DNA: TGTGCCAGCAGCTTTAGACGCAACACCGGGGAGCTGTTTTTT
V gene: TRBV19; clone size: once; J gene: TRBJ2-1; D gene: TRBD2; CDR3 protein: CASSASGGRAYNEQFF; CDR3 DNA: TGTGCCAGTAGTGCCTCCGGGGGGAGAGCCTACAATGAGCAGTTCTTC
V gene: TRBV9; clone size: -; J gene: TRBJ2-2; D gene: TRBD2; CDR3 protein: CASSPRTSGAKNTGELFF; CDR3 DNA: TGTGCCAGCAGCCCACGGACTAGCGGGGCGAAGAACACCGGGGAGCTGTTTTTT
V gene: TRBV7-9; clone size: -; J gene: TRBJ1-4; D gene: -; CDR3 protein: CASSLVGATNEKLFF; CDR3 DNA: TGTGCCAGCAGCTTAGTCGGTGCAACTAATGAAAAACTGTTTTTT
V gene: TRBV29-1; clone size: -; J gene: TRBJ1-2; D gene: -; CDR3 protein: CSVLDRTLNYGYTF; CDR3 DNA: TGCAGCGTCCTAGACAGAACGCTTAACTATGGCTACACCTTC
V gene: TRBV7-3; clone size: once; J gene: TRBJ1-3; D gene: -; CDR3 protein: CASSLTRGDTIYF; CDR3 DNA: TGTGCCAGCAGCTTAACCAGGGGAGACACCATATATTTT
V gene: TRBV9; clone size: -; J gene: TRBJ2-3; D gene: -; CDR3 protein: CASSVVGGMGDTQYF; CDR3 DNA: TGTGCCAGCAGCGTAGTAGGAGGGATGGGAGATACGCAGTATTTT
V gene: TRBV5-6; clone size: -; J gene: TRBJ1-5; D gene: -; CDR3 protein: CASSLARGGNSNQPQHF; CDR3 DNA: TGTGCCAGCAGCTTGGCCAGGGGAGGGAATAGCAATCAGCCCCAGCATTTT
V gene: TRBV2; clone size: -; J gene: TRBJ1-6; D gene: -; CDR3 protein: CASSGQGSYNSPLHF; CDR3 DNA: TGTGCCAGCAGTGGGCAGGGTTCCTATAATTCACCCCTCCACTTT
V gene: TRBV11-3; clone size: -; J gene: TRBJ2-2; D gene: -; CDR3 protein: CASSDTGELFF; CDR3 DNA: TGTGCCAGCAGCGACACCGGGGAGCTGTTTTTT
V gene: TRBV4-1; clone size: -; J gene: TRBJ2-7; D gene: -; CDR3 protein: CASSQEGREQYF; CDR3 DNA: TGCGCCAGCAGCCAAGAGGGCCGCGAGCAGTACTTC
V gene: TRBV21-1; clone size: -; J gene: TRBJ2-3; D gene: -; CDR3 protein: CASSRPSVRGDTQYF; CDR3 DNA: TGTGCCAGCAGCAGGCCTAGCGTGCGAGGAGATACGCAGTATTTT